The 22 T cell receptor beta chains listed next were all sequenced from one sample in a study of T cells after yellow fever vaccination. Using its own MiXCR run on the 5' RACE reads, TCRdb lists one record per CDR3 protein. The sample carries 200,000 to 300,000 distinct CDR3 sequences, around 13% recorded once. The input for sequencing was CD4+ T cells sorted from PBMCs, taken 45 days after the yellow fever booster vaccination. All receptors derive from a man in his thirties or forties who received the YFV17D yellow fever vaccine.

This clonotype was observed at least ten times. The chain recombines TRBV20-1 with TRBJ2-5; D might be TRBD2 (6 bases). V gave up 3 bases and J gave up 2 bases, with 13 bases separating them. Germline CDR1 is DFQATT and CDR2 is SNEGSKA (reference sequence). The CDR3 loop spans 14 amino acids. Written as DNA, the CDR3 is TGCAGTGCTAGGAACGCGGGAAGTCAAGAGACCCAGTACTTC. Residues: CSARNAGSQETQYF.

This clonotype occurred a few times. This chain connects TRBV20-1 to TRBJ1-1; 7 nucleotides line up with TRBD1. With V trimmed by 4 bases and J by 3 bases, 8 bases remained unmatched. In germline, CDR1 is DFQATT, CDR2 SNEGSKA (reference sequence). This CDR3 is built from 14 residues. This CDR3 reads CSAMRGGWDTEAFF. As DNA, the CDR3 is TGCAGTGCTATGAGAGGGGGCTGGGACACTGAAGCTTTCTTT.

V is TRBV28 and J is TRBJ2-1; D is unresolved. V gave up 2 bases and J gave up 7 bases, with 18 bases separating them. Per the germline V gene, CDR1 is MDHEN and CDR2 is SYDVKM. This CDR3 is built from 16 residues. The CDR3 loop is CASSLGVGGPRNEQFF. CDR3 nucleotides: TGTGCCAGCAGTTTAGGGGTTGGCGGCCCCCGTAATGAGCAGTTCTTC.

The DNA of the CDR3 is TGTGCCAGCTCACCACCGGGGAGTCGGTACAATGAGCAGTTCTTC. It codes for CASSPPGSRYNEQFF. V usage is TRBV18 and J usage is TRBJ2-1, with TRBD2 as a possible D gene (5 bases). The CDR3 runs to 15 residues. Germline lookup yields CDR1 KGHSH and CDR2 LQKENI. Trimming shortened V by 0 bases and J by 4 bases, and 10 bases separated the two germline ends.

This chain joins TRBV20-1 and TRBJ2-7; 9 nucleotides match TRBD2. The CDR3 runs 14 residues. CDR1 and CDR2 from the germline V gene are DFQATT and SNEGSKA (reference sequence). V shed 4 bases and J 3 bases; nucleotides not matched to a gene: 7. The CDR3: CSAIPSGKVYEQYF. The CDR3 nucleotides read TGCAGTGCTATCCCTAGCGGGAAGGTCTACGAGCAGTACTTC.

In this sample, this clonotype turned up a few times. The CDR3 DNA follows: TGTGCCAGCAGCCCCTTGCAGACTCACAGCAATCAGCCCCAGCATTTT. Amino acids: CASSPLQTHSNQPQHF. V is TRBV7-8 and J is TRBJ1-5; D not resolved. This CDR3 is built from 16 residues. Trimming shortened V by 5 bases and J by 1 base, and 15 bases separated the two germline ends. Germline lookup yields CDR1 SGHVS and CDR2 FQNEAQ.

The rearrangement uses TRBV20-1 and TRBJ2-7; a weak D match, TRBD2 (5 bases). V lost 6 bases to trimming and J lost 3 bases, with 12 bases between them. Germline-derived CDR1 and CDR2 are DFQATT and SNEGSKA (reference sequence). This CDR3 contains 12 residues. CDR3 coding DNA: TGCAGTGCGAGGGCTAGTGGCTACGAGCAGTACTTC. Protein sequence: CSARASGYEQYF.

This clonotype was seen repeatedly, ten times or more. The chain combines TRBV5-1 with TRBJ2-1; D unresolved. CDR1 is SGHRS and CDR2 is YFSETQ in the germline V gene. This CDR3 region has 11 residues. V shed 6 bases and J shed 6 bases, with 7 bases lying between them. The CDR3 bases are TGCGCCAGCATGGGCGGCAATGAGCAGTTCTTC. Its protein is CASMGGNEQFF.

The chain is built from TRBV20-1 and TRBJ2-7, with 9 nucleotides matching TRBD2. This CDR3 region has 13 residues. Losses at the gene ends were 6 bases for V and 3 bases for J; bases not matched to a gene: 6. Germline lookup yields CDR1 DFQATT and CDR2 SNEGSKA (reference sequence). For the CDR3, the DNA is TGCAGTGCGAGGCTAGCGGGAATCTACGAGCAGTACTTC. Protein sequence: CSARLAGIYEQYF.

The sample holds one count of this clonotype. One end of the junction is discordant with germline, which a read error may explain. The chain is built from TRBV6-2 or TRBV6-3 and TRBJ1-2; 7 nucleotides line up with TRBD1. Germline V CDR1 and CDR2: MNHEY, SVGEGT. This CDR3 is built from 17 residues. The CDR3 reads CDSSYHSTGPTIYGYTF. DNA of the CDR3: TGTGACAGCAGTTACCATTCGACAGGGCCCACGATCTATGGCTACACCTTC.

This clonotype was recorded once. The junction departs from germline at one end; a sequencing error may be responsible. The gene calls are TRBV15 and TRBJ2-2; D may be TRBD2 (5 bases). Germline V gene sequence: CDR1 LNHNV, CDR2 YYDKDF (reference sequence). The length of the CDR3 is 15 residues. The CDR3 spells CATSNRKSGTGVLFF. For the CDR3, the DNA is TGTGCCACCAGCAATCGAAAATCAGGCACCGGGGTGCTGTTTTTT.

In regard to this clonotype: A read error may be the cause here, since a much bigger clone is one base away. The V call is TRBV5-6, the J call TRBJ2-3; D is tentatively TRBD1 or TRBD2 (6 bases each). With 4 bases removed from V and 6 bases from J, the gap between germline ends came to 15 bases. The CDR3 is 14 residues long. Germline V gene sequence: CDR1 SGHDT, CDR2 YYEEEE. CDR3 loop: CASSRGRRGDTQYF. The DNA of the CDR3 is TGTGCCAGCAGCCGCGGGCGGAGGGGGGATACGCAGTATTTT.

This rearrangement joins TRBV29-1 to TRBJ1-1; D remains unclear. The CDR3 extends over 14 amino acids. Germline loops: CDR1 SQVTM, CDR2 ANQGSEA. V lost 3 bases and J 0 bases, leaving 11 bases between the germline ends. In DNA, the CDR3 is TGCAGCGTTGAGGCAGGAGTCATGAACACTGAAGCTTTCTTT. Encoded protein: CSVEAGVMNTEAFF.

CDR3 in DNA: TGCAGTGCCCCAAAGGGGGCTAGTTTCTCAGATACGCAGTATTTT. Amino acid sequence: CSAPKGASFSDTQYF. V gene TRBV20-1 combines with J gene TRBJ2-3; TRBD1 matches 7 bases. The CDR3 spans 15 residues. The ends lost 6 bases at V and 4 bases at J; junction bases unmatched: 13. Per germline, CDR1 DFQATT and CDR2 SNEGSKA (reference sequence).

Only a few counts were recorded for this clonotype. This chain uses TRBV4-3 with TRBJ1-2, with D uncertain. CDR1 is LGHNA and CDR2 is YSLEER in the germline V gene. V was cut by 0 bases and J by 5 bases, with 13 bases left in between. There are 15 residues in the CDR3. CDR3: CASSQDYGLGYGYTF. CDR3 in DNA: TGCGCCAGCAGCCAAGATTACGGGTTGGGGTATGGCTACACCTTC.

CDR3 residues: CASRLVPRAGSNQPQHF. CDR3 sequence (DNA): TGTGCAAGTCGCTTAGTCCCGCGGGCAGGGTCCAATCAGCCCCAGCATTTT. The rearrangement links TRBV12-2 to TRBJ1-5; the D call of TRBD1 is as the table states it, not checked on the DNA. TRBV12-2 is an annotated pseudogene. The CDR3 runs 17 residues.

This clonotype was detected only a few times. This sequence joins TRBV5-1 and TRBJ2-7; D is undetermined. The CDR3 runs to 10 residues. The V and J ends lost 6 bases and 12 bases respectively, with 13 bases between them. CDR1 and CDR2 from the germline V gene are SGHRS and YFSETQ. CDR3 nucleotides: TGCGCCAGCAAAGGAACTGGATGGTACTTC. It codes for CASKGTGWYF.

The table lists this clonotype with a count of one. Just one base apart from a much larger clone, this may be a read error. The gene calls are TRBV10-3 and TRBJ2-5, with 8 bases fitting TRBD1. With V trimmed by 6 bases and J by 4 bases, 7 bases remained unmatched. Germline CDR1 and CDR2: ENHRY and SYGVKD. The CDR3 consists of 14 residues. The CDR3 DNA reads TGTGCCATCAGGAGGGGACAGGACCTAGAGACCCAGTACTTC. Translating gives CAIRRGQDLETQYF.

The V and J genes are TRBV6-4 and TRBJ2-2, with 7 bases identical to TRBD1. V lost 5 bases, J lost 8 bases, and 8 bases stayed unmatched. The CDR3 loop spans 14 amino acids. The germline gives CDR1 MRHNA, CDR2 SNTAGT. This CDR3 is CASSFDRVRGELFF. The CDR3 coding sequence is TGTGCCAGCAGTTTTGACAGGGTCCGAGGGGAGCTGTTTTTT.

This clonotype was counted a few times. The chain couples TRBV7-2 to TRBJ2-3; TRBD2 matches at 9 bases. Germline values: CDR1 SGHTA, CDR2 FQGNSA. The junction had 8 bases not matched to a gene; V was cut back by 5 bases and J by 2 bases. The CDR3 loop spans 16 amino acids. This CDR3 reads CASSHGASGTTDTQYF. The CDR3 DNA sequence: TGTGCCAGCAGCCATGGGGCTAGCGGGACCACAGATACGCAGTATTTT.

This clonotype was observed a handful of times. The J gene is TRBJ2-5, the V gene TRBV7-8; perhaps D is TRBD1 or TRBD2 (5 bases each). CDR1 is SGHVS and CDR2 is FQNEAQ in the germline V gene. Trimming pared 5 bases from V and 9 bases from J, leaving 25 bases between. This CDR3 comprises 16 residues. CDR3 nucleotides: TGTGCCAGCAGCCCCGCCGGGGCGGTTTCGGGGTCGGCCCAGTACTTC. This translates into CASSPAGAVSGSAQYF.

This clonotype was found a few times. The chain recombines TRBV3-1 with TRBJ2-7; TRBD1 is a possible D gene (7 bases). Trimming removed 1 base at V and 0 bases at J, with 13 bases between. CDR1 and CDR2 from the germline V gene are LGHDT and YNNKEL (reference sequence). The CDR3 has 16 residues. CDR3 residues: CASSQVGGDSSYEQYF. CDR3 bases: TGTGCCAGCAGCCAAGTCGGCGGGGACAGCTCCTACGAGCAGTACTTC.